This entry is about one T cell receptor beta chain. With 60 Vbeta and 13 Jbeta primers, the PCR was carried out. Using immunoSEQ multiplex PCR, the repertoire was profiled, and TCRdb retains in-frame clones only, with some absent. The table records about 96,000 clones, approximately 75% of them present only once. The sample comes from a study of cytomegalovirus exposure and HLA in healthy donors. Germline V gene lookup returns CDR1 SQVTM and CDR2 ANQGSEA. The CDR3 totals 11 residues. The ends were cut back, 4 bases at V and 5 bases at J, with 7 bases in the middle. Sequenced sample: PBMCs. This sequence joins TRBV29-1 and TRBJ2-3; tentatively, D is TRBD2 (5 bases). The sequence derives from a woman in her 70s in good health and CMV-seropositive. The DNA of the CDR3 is TGCAGCGTTGCGGGGTTAGATACGCAGTATTTT. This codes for CSVAGLDTQYF.